Below, 13 T cell receptor beta chains from the same sample are listed, as sequenced in a study of cytomegalovirus exposure and HLA in healthy donors. Profiling relied on immunoSEQ multiplex PCR, and the TCRdb table lists in-frame clones only, not all of them. The sample yields 200,000 or so clones, roughly 82% seen once. The sequenced sample consisted of PBMCs. Receptors were obtained from a man younger than 35 in good health and CMV-seropositive.

The J gene is TRBJ2-1, the V gene TRBV5-1; 7 nucleotides agree with TRBD2. There are 15 residues in the CDR3. The trim removed 0 bases at V and 2 bases at J, leaving 2 bases unmatched. Looked up from germline, CDR1 is SGHRS and CDR2 is YFSETQ. The CDR3 DNA reads as TGCGCCAGCAGCTTGGACCTAGCGGCCTACAATGAGCAGTTCTTC. Translation: CASSLDLAAYNEQFF.

The chain employs TRBV4-3 and TRBJ2-2, with D perhaps matching TRBD2 (6 bases). Trimming cost V 8 bases and J 1 base, with 17 bases left between them. The germline V gene has CDR1 LGHNA and CDR2 YSLEER. This CDR3 contains 16 residues. For the CDR3, the DNA is TGCGCCAGCCCCGAAGGTAGCGGAGGGAACACCGGGGAGCTGTTTTTT. This encodes CASPEGSGGNTGELFF.

The table lists this clone with a few counts. The rearrangement uses TRBV4-3 and TRBJ2-7; TRBD2 matches 9 bases. This CDR3 contains 14 residues. Germline V lookup: CDR1 LGHNA, CDR2 YSLEER. Unmatched junction bases numbered 5, after V lost 4 bases and J lost 4 bases. The CDR3 reads CASSPGLATYEQYF. CDR3 nucleotides: TGCGCCAGCAGCCCGGGACTAGCAACGTACGAGCAGTACTTC.

The J gene is TRBJ2-4, the V gene TRBV10-1; TRBD1 matches 8 bases. The CDR3 consists of 18 residues. CDR1 and CDR2 from the germline V gene are WNHNN and SYGVQD (reference sequence). V lost 7 bases to trimming and J lost 0 bases; unmatched junction nucleotides: 14. In DNA, the CDR3 is TGCGCCAGCATTCACACACGGACAGGGATCCTAGCCAAAAACATTCAGTACTTC. Translation gives CASIHTRTGILAKNIQYF.

The chain joins TRBV2 to TRBJ2-1; 8 positions match TRBD2. The CDR3 sequence is 14 residues long. Per germline, CDR1 SNHLY and CDR2 FYNNEI. V shed 10 bases, J shed 6 bases, and the junction held 11 bases outside the gene matches. Here the CDR3 reads CATRGLAGPNEQFF. The CDR3 DNA follows: TGTGCCACCCGGGGGCTAGCGGGTCCCAATGAGCAGTTCTTC.

As DNA, the CDR3 is TGCGCCAGCAGCTCGGGACAGAGGGACACTGAAGCTTTCTTT. Encoded protein: CASSSGQRDTEAFF. The chain joins TRBV5-1 to TRBJ1-1; 7 bases are a match to TRBD1. Germline trimming cut 3 bases from V and 3 bases from J; bases unmatched to any gene: 5. The germline V gene encodes CDR1 SGHRS and CDR2 YFSETQ. The CDR3 is 14 amino acids.

The V gene is TRBV6-1, the J gene TRBJ2-7, with 7 positions matching TRBD2. V was clipped by 5 bases and J by 1 base; unmatched bases: 5. This CDR3 is built from 14 residues. The germline V gene encodes CDR1 MNHNS and CDR2 SASEGT. CDR3 nucleotides: TGTGCCAGCAGTCGGGTGGGGGGGTCCTACGAGCAGTACTTC. Its translation is CASSRVGGSYEQYF.

The chain recombines TRBV5-6 with TRBJ1-5; 7 bases agree with TRBD1. Germline lookup yields CDR1 SGHDT and CDR2 YYEEEE. The J segment lost 4 bases and the V segment lost 4 bases, leaving 8 bases of the junction unmatched. This CDR3 is 15 amino acids long. The CDR3 bases are TGTGCCAGCAGCATCGGACAGGCAACAAATCAGCCCCAGCATTTT. It is translated as CASSIGQATNQPQHF. Combining the CDR3 with reference TRBV5-6 and TRBJ1-5 gives the whole variable domain DAGVTQSPTHLIKTRGQQVTLRCSPKSGHDTVSWYQQALGQGPQFIFQYYEEEERQRGNFPDRFSGHQFPNYSSELNVNALLLGDSALYLCASSIGQATNQPQHFGDGTRLSIL.

This chain joins TRBV28 and TRBJ1-5, with D tentatively TRBD1 (6 bases). Germline V gene sequence: CDR1 MDHEN, CDR2 SYDVKM. This CDR3 spans 15 amino acids. The V end was cut by 3 bases, the J end by 0 bases, with 9 bases between. The CDR3 reads CASSFEGDSNQPQHF. The DNA of the CDR3 is TGTGCCAGCAGTTTCGAGGGGGATAGCAATCAGCCCCAGCATTTT.

The chain combines TRBV11-2 with TRBJ2-7, with 12 bases that match TRBD2. The germline V gene encodes CDR1 SGHAT and CDR2 FQNNGV. CDR3 length equals 18 residues. Trimming took 2 bases from V and 5 from J; bases not matched to a gene: 13. Here the CDR3 DNA reads TGTGCCAGCAGCTTAAGGACTCTAGCGGGAGGGAGTTGGAACGAGCAGTACTTC. It specifies CASSLRTLAGGSWNEQYF. Full variable domain (missing parts from reference TRBV11-2 and TRBJ2-7): EAGVAQSPRYKIIEKRQSVAFWCNPISGHATLYWYQQILGQGPKLLIQFQNNGVVDDSQLPKDRFSAERLKGVDSTLKIQPAKLEDSAVYLCASSLRTLAGGSWNEQYFGPGTRLTVT.

The table lists this clone with a count of one. The gene calls are TRBV28 and TRBJ2-7, with 12 nucleotides matching TRBD1. The CDR3 is 15 residues long. With V trimmed by 5 bases and J by 4 bases, 6 bases remained unmatched. CDR1 and CDR2 from the germline V gene are MDHEN and SYDVKM. The CDR3 sequence is CASSVGTGGAYEQYF. Written as DNA, the CDR3 is TGTGCCAGCAGTGTAGGGACAGGGGGCGCTTACGAGCAGTACTTC.

The chain has TRBV30 and TRBJ2-1; D is perhaps TRBD1 (5 bases). In germline, CDR1 is GTSNPN, CDR2 SVGIG (reference sequence). V shed 5 bases and J shed 10 bases, with 21 bases lying between them. The length of the CDR3 is 14 residues. CDR3 DNA sequence: TGTGCCTGGCAGAGATCGACAGTCCTTGGGGAGCAGTTCTTC. Encoded protein: CAWQRSTVLGEQFF.

The rearrangement links TRBV19 to TRBJ1-2, with TRBD1 as a possible D gene (5 bases). Germline-derived CDR1 and CDR2 are LNHDA and SQIVND (reference sequence). This CDR3 is built from 16 residues. Trimming removed 5 bases at V and 6 bases at J, with 22 bases between. The chain's CDR3 is CASSSRAGPGLNGYTF. The CDR3 DNA follows: TGTGCCAGTAGTTCCAGGGCCGGGCCGGGACTTAATGGCTACACCTTC.